The 10 T cell receptor beta chains listed next were all sequenced from one sample in a study of Ad26.COV2.S vaccination and SARS-CoV-2 variants. Treatment given: 15 to 20 received Ad26.COV2.S at low or high dose, single or two shots; 5 received placebo; per-sample allocation not given. Samples analyzed were those drawn on day 63 after the first vaccine or placebo injection. Clones were sequenced by immunoSEQ multiplex PCR, and TCRdb holds only the in-frame ones, with some missing. Altogether around 300,000 clones are present, roughly 90% being singletons, with the ten largest covering around 5.5%. Sample: peripheral blood, taken in a trial of Ad26.COV2.S vaccine versus placebo. These receptors all come from a person aged 18-60 years who received the Ad26.COV2.S COVID-19 vaccine or a placebo.

This chain joins TRBV11-2 and TRBJ1-2, with 10 nucleotides matching TRBD1. CDR3 size: 14 residues. With V trimmed by 1 base and J by 8 bases, 4 bases remained unmatched. The germline gives CDR1 SGHAT, CDR2 FQNNGV. DNA of the CDR3: TGTGCCAGCAGCTTAGGACAGGGGGCAGGAGGCTACACCTTC. Translating gives CASSLGQGAGGYTF.

This chain uses TRBV29-1 with TRBJ1-1; TRBD1 might be the D (6 bases). V dropped 6 bases and J dropped 4 bases, with 18 bases sitting between them. Germline V gene sequence: CDR1 SQVTM, CDR2 ANQGSEA. This CDR3 is built from 14 residues. This chain's CDR3 is CSVGRDTEATEAFF. CDR3 nucleotide sequence: TGCAGCGTGGGACGGGACACGGAGGCCACTGAAGCTTTCTTT.

The table lists this clone with a count of one. The rearrangement joins TRBV19 to TRBJ2-7, with D unresolved. Trimming stripped 6 bases from V and 0 bases from J, with 9 bases between. From germline, CDR1 is LNHDA and CDR2 SQIVND (reference sequence). CDR3 size: 13 residues. In DNA, the CDR3 is TGTGCCAGTAGCCAGGATATCTCCTACGAGCAGTACTTC. It is translated as CASSQDISYEQYF. The variable domain in full, with the rest retrieved from reference TRBV19 and TRBJ2-7, is DGGITQSPKYLFRKEGQNVTLSCEQNLNHDAMYWYRQDPGQGLRLIYYSQIVNDFQKGDIAEGYSVSREKKESFPLTVTSAQKNPTAFYLCASSQDISYEQYFGPGTRLTVT.

This clone was counted a single time. The gene calls are TRBV19 and TRBJ1-3; tentatively, D is TRBD1 (5 bases). The CDR3 loop spans 14 amino acids. Germline loops: CDR1 LNHDA, CDR2 SQIVND (reference sequence). V dropped 11 bases and J dropped 0 bases, with 14 bases sitting between them. The CDR3 loop is CASEGDLSGNTIYF. Here the CDR3 DNA reads TGTGCCTCCGAAGGGGACCTCTCTGGAAACACCATATATTTT. The complete variable domain, with remaining parts taken from reference TRBV19 and TRBJ1-3, reads DGGITQSPKYLFRKEGQNVTLSCEQNLNHDAMYWYRQDPGQGLRLIYYSQIVNDFQKGDIAEGYSVSREKKESFPLTVTSAQKNPTAFYLCASEGDLSGNTIYFGEGSWLTVV.

The chain combines TRBV2 with TRBJ1-6; 7 positions match TRBD1. From germline, CDR1 is SNHLY and CDR2 FYNNEI. V shed 7 bases, J shed 7 bases, and the junction held 13 bases outside the gene matches. The CDR3 sequence is 16 residues long. CDR3 nucleotides: TGTGCCAGCAAGTGGGCCCTCGACAGGGCCAATTCACCCCTCCACTTT. It codes for CASKWALDRANSPLHF.

This clone has just a few counts. The CDR3 reads CASSEGGTGEAYGYTF. CDR3 coding DNA: TGTGCCAGCAGTGAAGGCGGGACAGGAGAAGCCTATGGCTACACCTTC. The chain recombines TRBV2 with TRBJ1-2; 8 nucleotides align to TRBD1. The CDR3 runs to 16 residues. V was pared by 1 base and J by 4 bases, with 8 bases of the junction left unmatched. Germline loops: CDR1 SNHLY, CDR2 FYNNEI. The full variable domain, with the rest looked up from reference TRBV2 and TRBJ1-2, is EPEVTQTPSHQVTQMGQEVILRCVPISNHLYFYWYRQILGQKVEFLVSFYNNEISEKSEIFDDQFSVERPDGSNFTLKIRSTKLEDSAMYFCASSEGGTGEAYGYTFGSGTRLTVV.

This chain uses TRBV6-2 or TRBV6-3 with TRBJ1-6; D call uncertain. Germline V gene data show CDR1 as MNHEY and CDR2 as SVGEGT. The germline V and J ends were trimmed by 5 bases and 8 bases, with 10 bases remaining between them. This CDR3 spans 13 amino acids. For the CDR3, the DNA is TGTGCCAGCAGTGGCAGTCATTATTCACCCCTCCACTTT. It encodes CASSGSHYSPLHF.

The chain carries TRBV7-2 and TRBJ1-1, with D perhaps TRBD1 (6 bases). The CDR3 spans 14 residues. CDR1 is SGHTA and CDR2 is FQGNSA in the germline V gene. V lost 2 bases to trimming and J lost 1 base, with 8 bases between them. The CDR3 DNA follows: TGTGCCAGCAGCTTAAACAGGGAGAACACTGAAGCTTTCTTT. Translation: CASSLNRENTEAFF.

V gene TRBV18 combines with J gene TRBJ1-1; D gene ambiguous. The CDR3 has 13 residues. CDR1 KGHSH and CDR2 LQKENI come from the germline V gene. V was shortened by 7 bases and J by 0 bases, with 9 bases between the two germline ends. CDR3 protein: CASLSSMNTEAFF. The CDR3 DNA reads as TGTGCCAGCTTAAGCAGTATGAACACTGAAGCTTTCTTT.

V and J are TRBV18 and TRBJ1-2, with D tentatively TRBD1 (5 bases). The CDR3 sequence is 17 residues long. CDR1 and CDR2 from the germline V gene are KGHSH and LQKENI. Trimming took 3 bases from V and 3 from J, leaving 20 bases between them. CDR3 in DNA: TGTGCCAGCTCACCGTCGGGGTTCCGGGGGGAGGACTATGGCTACACCTTC. Its translation: CASSPSGFRGEDYGYTF.